The 5 T cell receptor beta chains given below trace back to one sample, sequenced in a study of identical twins. In TCRdb, the 5' RACE reads were re-called with MiXCR into one record per CDR3 protein. The sample holds hundreds of thousands of distinct CDR3 sequences, less than 9% seen once. The same data also went into a second study, on yellow fever vaccine responses in identical twins.

The sequencing sample was made of PBMCs. The source of these receptors is a young woman in good health.

This clonotype was recorded at least ten times. The rearrangement uses TRBV6-5 and TRBJ2-5; 7 positions match TRBD1. V lost 6 bases to trimming and J lost 4 bases; unmatched junction nucleotides: 2. Per germline, CDR1 MNHEY and CDR2 SVGAGI. There are 12 residues in the CDR3. The CDR3 loop is CASSQGVETQYF. CDR3 sequence (DNA): TGTGCCAGCAGCCAGGGGGTAGAGACCCAGTACTTC.

This clonotype was seen ten or more times. The V and J genes are TRBV20-1 and TRBJ2-1; D not resolved. The ends were cut back, 3 bases at V and 2 bases at J, with 14 bases in the middle. The CDR3 consists of 15 residues. Germline assignment: CDR1 DFQATT and CDR2 SNEGSKA (reference sequence). CDR3 loop: CSARPDIYPYNEQFF. The CDR3 region has the DNA TGCAGTGCTAGGCCCGACATTTACCCCTACAATGAGCAGTTCTTC.

This clonotype was seen a few times. This chain links TRBV7-9 with TRBJ2-4; D ambiguous. V lost 5 bases, J lost 8 bases, and 7 bases lay in between. CDR3 length: 11 amino acids. The germline V gene has CDR1 SEHNR and CDR2 FQNEAQ (reference sequence). The CDR3 DNA is TGTGCCAGCAGCCGGACGGACATTCAGTACTTC. This gives the protein CASSRTDIQYF.

Note on this clonotype: This could be a read error, since a much larger clone is one nucleotide away. CDR3 region: CIVEFVVGNEQFF. CDR3 bases: TGCATCGTTGAGTTTGTGGTTGGCAATGAGCAGTTCTTC. The V and J genes are TRBV29-1 and TRBJ2-1, with no clear D. CDR3 length: 13 amino acids. Germline loops: CDR1 SQVTM, CDR2 ANQGSEA.

V and J are TRBV15 and TRBJ2-3, with D perhaps matching TRBD2 (5 bases). Germline V CDR1 and CDR2: LNHNV, YYDKDF (reference sequence). V shed 3 bases and J shed 2 bases, with 15 bases lying between them. This CDR3 contains 16 residues. The DNA of the CDR3 is TGTGCCACCAGCAGCTCCATCCAGCGGCTCACAGATACGCAGTATTTT. This gives the protein CATSSSIQRLTDTQYF.